The present entry profiles one T cell receptor (beta chain) with its context. This specimen belongs to a study of T-cell memory formation after mild COVID-19. Germline CDR1 and CDR2: MNHEY and SMNVEV (reference sequence). The V and J ends lost 4 bases and 2 bases respectively, with 20 bases between them. This CDR3 contains 17 residues. TCRdb called the 5' RACE reads again in MiXCR, with one record for every CDR3 protein. The sample contains fewer than 450,000 distinct CDR3 sequences, approximately 21% of which appear only once. The origin of this receptor is an adult woman who had mild COVID-19 (a few samples of this study predate the infection). Cell type and time point are not known. Sequencing was performed on PBMCs or a T cell subset sorted from them (not recorded which). The gene calls are TRBV27 and TRBJ1-2; D unresolved. The CDR3 spells CASSSHAGEPTNYGYTF. The CDR3 DNA reads as TGTGCCAGCAGTTCCCACGCGGGAGAGCCTACGAACTATGGCTACACCTTC.